This T cell receptor (beta chain) was sequenced for a study of blood T cell repertoires in COVID-19. The overall study: PBMCs, B-cell-depleted T cells, or T cells provided the cDNA or gDNA that made up the material.

V shed 3 bases, J shed 8 bases, and the junction held 15 bases outside the gene matches. The CDR3 is 18 amino acids. The V gene's germline CDR1 is MGHRA and CDR2 YSYEKL. In the authors' methods: For nucleated cells, counts were estimated from reference gene primer amplification. Measured with immunoSEQ multiplex PCR; TCRdb has only the in-frame clones, and not every one. V, J and clone size were drawn from that table, and D and trimming were deduced from the DNA. This table holds around 140,000 clones, around 90% found once. The receptor was isolated from a human donor in a cohort sampled during active COVID-19. The sample comprised peripheral blood. V is TRBV4-1 and J is TRBJ2-4, with 11 bases fitting TRBD2. CDR3 in DNA: TGCGCCAGCAGCCAGGTGACTAGCGGGGCCTCCTCAGGGGACATTCAGTACTTC. Protein sequence: CASSQVTSGASSGDIQYF.